This T cell receptor beta chain was obtained from a study of low-dose radiotherapy and immunotherapy resistance in tumors (dated by TCRdb to between 2022 and 2023). Turning to the overall study: In Cohort 1, each fraction delivered 0.5 Gy every 2 weeks, and the prescribed total PTV dose was 6.5 Gy. The trial did not randomize participants into treatment groups. The translational analysis covered eight patients: three from the first dose cohort and the first five from the second dose cohort. Patients took aspirin 300 mg orally once daily for four cycles, starting on cycle 1 day 1. Patients in Cohort 2 were given 1 Gy per fraction every two weeks, for a total of 13 Gy across 26 weeks. Patients were given nivolumab as a 240 mg flat dose every two weeks and ipilimumab at 1 mg/kg every six weeks, with both drugs delivered intravenously. Intravenous cyclophosphamide at 200 mg/m2 was administered every two weeks, one day ahead of each radiation and immunotherapy administration.

This clonotype was picked up one time. No cognate antigen has been identified for it. Base quality data are lacking; no much larger clone is found one base away. One read amounts to weak evidence. Reading the germline V gene gives CDR1 ENHRY and CDR2 SYGVKD. For this chain, trimming is 6 bases at the V end and 3 bases at the J end, and the number of junction bases without a gene match is 7. From cysteine to phenylalanine, the CDR3 is 14 amino acids long. Only the CDR3 part of the read is kept: 42 bases, read in frame from the first base. These reads were obtained on an Illumina HiSeq 2500. Superscript III and a set of TRAV- and TRBV-specific primers were used to synthesize first-strand cDNA, so that both TCRalpha and TCRbeta chains were covered. TCRs were amplified with Phusion for 20 PCR cycles, with a constant-region primer paired with the adapter attached to the V primers. Amplification of the isolated mRNA was done with the MessageAmp II aRNA Amplification Kit, which involved a roughly 17-hour in vitro transcription at 37 degrees C. mRNA for TCR sequencing was isolated with the Dynabeads mRNA DIRECT Purification Kit. Indexed Illumina adapters were added in a second roughly 23-cycle Phusion PCR, and the resulting products were purified with AMPure XP beads. The study's processing was this. Using custom Perl scripts, TCR sequences that encoded the same protein were pooled, out-of-frame sequences were dropped, and the abundance of each clonotype was calculated. Any TCR sequence supported by only a single read was excluded from analysis. Repertoire metrics included Shannon entropy, Gini index, clonality, richness, and frequency of TCRs shared between repertoires. The raw public data were reprocessed by TCRdb itself: fastp quality trimming at Q25, MiXCR clonotype calling, in-frame beta chains only. Each CDR3 protein appears once, grouped with its most common genes and DNA. The authors' filters were not applied to this entry. The sample table records fewer than 110,000 distinct CDR3 sequences; around 21% of these occur just once. The top ten clones comprise 4.1% of the sample.

The intended sense of this specimen's time point label: after trial treatment. Sample treatment or condition, as interpreted from the label and publication: LDRT plus nivolumab, ipilimumab, low-dose cyclophosphamide and aspirin (RACIN trial). The donors took part in RACIN, a single-arm, phase I, dose-escalation trial that combined nivolumab, ipilimumab, aspirin, low-dose cyclophosphamide and low-dose radiotherapy. Eligible patients had advanced, TIL-negative solid tumors. The receptor was derived from a male donor with prostate cancer. The source was PBMCs, collected after low-dose radiotherapy plus immunotherapy. The V and J segments used are TRBV10-3 and TRBJ1-2, with 7 bases in between that match TRBD1. This receptor has the CDR3 CAISSGQGDYGYTF. The DNA sequence follows: TGTGCCATCAGCTCGGGCCAGGGGGACTATGGCTACACCTTC.